Below are 8 T cell receptor beta chains sequenced from a single sample in a study of T cells in pancreatic ductal adenocarcinoma. Some clones are missing from TCRdb's copy, which holds only in-frame ones; the method was immunoSEQ multiplex PCR. This table holds approximately 2,500 clones, around 84% found once. Selected pancreatic ductal adenocarcinoma patients had undergone surgery without neoadjuvant therapy. Input material: pancreatic tumor tissue. The receptors derive from a human donor with pancreatic ductal adenocarcinoma.

This sequence joins TRBV5-1 and TRBJ2-5; no clear D. The CDR3 sequence is 14 residues long. Trimming pared 1 base from V and 11 bases from J, leaving 18 bases between. Germline-derived CDR1 and CDR2 are SGHRS and YFSETQ. CDR3 DNA: TGCGCCAGCAGCTTGCCGGAAAACAGAGAAAGGCAGTACTTC. Its translation is CASSLPENRERQYF.

This rearrangement joins TRBV12-5 to TRBJ2-2; D gene uncertain. The CDR3 loop spans 15 amino acids. Germline assignment: CDR1 LGHNT and CDR2 FRNRAP. Trimming removed 1 base at V and 5 bases at J, with 11 bases between. The CDR3 is CASGLATRGTGELFF. DNA for the CDR3: TGTGCTAGTGGTTTGGCCACCCGAGGAACCGGGGAGCTGTTTTTT. The full variable domain, with the rest looked up from reference TRBV12-5 and TRBJ2-2, is DARVTQTPRHKVTEMGQEVTMRCQPILGHNTVFWYRQTMMQGLELLAYFRNRAPLDDSGMPKDRFSAEMPDATLATLKIQPSEPRDSAVYFCASGLATRGTGELFFGEGSRLTVL.

The gene calls are TRBV2 and TRBJ2-1, with D possibly being TRBD1 (6 bases). The CDR3 consists of 11 residues. The ends were cut back, 7 bases at V and 9 bases at J, with 10 bases in the middle. Germline CDR1 reads SNHLY; CDR2 reads FYNNEI. The CDR3 DNA sequence: TGTGCCAGCATTACAGGGATTGAGCAGTTCTTC. It codes for CASITGIEQFF.

The CDR3 region has the DNA TGTGCCAGCAGCCGAGCGACAGGGTACGAGCAGTACTTC. Amino acids: CASSRATGYEQYF. V usage is TRBV5-8 and J usage is TRBJ2-7; 7 nucleotides line up with TRBD1. This CDR3 contains 13 residues. The V gene's germline CDR1 is SGHTS and CDR2 YDEGEE. The ends lost 4 bases at V and 4 bases at J; junction bases unmatched: 5.

A remark on this clone: At one of its ends the junction is not consistent with the germline gene, which may arise from a read error. This chain uses TRBV5-1 with TRBJ2-2, with D perhaps TRBD2 (5 bases). The CDR3 consists of 14 residues. Per the germline V gene, CDR1 is SGHRS and CDR2 is YFSETQ. The CDR3 spells CATSLGGLAGELFF. In nucleotides, the CDR3 is TGCGCCACCAGCCTGGGCGGACTGGCCGGGGAGCTGTTTTTT.

The chain employs TRBV5-5 and TRBJ2-1; no firm D call. Trimming took 2 bases from V and 6 from J, leaving 6 bases between them. The CDR3 is 12 residues long. Germline V lookup: CDR1 SGHKS, CDR2 YYEKEE (reference sequence). The CDR3 region is CASSLYSNEQFF. The DNA for the CDR3 is TGTGCCAGCAGCTTATACAGCAATGAGCAGTTCTTC.

The rearrangement uses TRBV7-3 and TRBJ2-2, with 7 bases that match TRBD2. The ends lost 3 bases at V and 6 bases at J; junction bases unmatched: 4. The V gene's germline CDR1 is SGHTA and CDR2 FQGTGA. The CDR3 extends over 14 amino acids. CDR3 bases: TGTGCCAGCAGCTTTAGTGGGGGGGCCGGGGAGCTGTTTTTT. Encoded protein: CASSFSGGAGELFF.

Points on this clone: Other nucleotide sequences in the sample specify the same CDR3. The J gene is TRBJ2-4, the V gene TRBV11-2; possible D gene TRBD2, 6 bases. The CDR3 is 17 amino acids. In germline, CDR1 is SGHAT, CDR2 FQNNGV. Trimming pared 6 bases from V and 0 bases from J, leaving 18 bases between. The CDR3 DNA sequence: TGTGCCAGCAGTCCGGGGCAGGGAGGCCTAGCCAAAAACATTCAGTACTTC. This encodes CASSPGQGGLAKNIQYF.